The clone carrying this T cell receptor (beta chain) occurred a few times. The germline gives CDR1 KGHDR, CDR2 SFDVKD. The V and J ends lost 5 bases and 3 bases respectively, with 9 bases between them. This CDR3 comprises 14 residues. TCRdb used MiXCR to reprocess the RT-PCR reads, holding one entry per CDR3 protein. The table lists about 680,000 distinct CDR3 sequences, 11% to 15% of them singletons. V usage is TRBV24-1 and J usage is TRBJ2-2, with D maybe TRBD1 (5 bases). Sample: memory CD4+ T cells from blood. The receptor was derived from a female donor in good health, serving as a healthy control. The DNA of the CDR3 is TGTGCCACCAGTGCTGGGGCGCACACCGGGGAGCTGTTTTTT. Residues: CATSAGAHTGELFF.